This TCR beta chain was sequenced for a study of PD-1 blockade in classical Hodgkin lymphoma. Worth noting for this clone: Its cognate antigen is unknown.

The repertoire was sequenced with immunoSEQ multiplex PCR; TCRdb's copy has only in-frame clones and lacks some. This sample yields roughly 150,000 clones, of which approximately 80% are seen a single time; roughly 9.2% belongs to the top ten. After autologous stem cell transplantation all patients relapsed, and prior brentuximab vedotin exposure differed between cohorts. Study results and limitations: At C4D1, TCR diversity had climbed significantly for CD4+ cells, though not for CD8+ cells.

The germline V and J ends were trimmed by 10 bases and 2 bases, with 18 bases remaining between them. This CDR3 comprises 14 residues. The germline gives CDR1 SEHNR, CDR2 FQNEAQ (reference sequence). V and J are TRBV7-9 and TRBJ2-7; tentatively, D is TRBD1 (6 bases). The sequencing here drew on peripheral blood mononuclear cells (PBMCs), taken before the second cycle of nivolumab. The sequence came from a human donor with classical Hodgkin lymphoma. This chain's CDR3 is CAISSADRTYEQYF. The CDR3 region has the DNA TGTGCCATCTCGTCGGCGGACAGAACCTACGAGCAGTACTTC.